Shown below are 15 T cell receptor beta chains from a single sample sequenced in a study of T cell responses to AZD1222 COVID-19 vaccine. Repertoires were generated with immunoSEQ multiplex PCR, while TCRdb's copy carries only in-frame clones and drops some. Among roughly 150,000 clones listed, 80% to 95% were seen once. The material was peripheral blood, obtained on day 0 of AZD1222 vaccination. The origin of the receptors is an adult in good health.

The chain recombines TRBV2 with TRBJ1-3; D not certain. Deletions cut 7 bases from V and 5 bases from J, with 12 bases between. The CDR3 covers 13 residues. Germline V gene sequence: CDR1 SNHLY, CDR2 FYNNEI. The CDR3 region is CASIHDGRNTIYF. The CDR3 region has the DNA TGTGCCAGCATCCACGACGGACGAAACACCATATATTTT.

The chain uses TRBV19 and TRBJ1-1; TRBD1 is a possible D gene (5 bases). Trimming took 7 bases from V and 4 from J, leaving 19 bases between them. Germline CDR1 LNHDA, CDR2 SQIVND (reference sequence). The CDR3 is 15 residues long. CDR3 nucleotide sequence: TGTGCCAGTACCCCGTTTAGGGGACGGGGCACTGAAGCTTTCTTT. This encodes CASTPFRGRGTEAFF.

This sequence joins TRBV18 and TRBJ2-5; 10 nucleotides match TRBD1. The CDR3 is made up of 15 amino acids. V dropped 6 bases and J dropped 0; count of bases not matched to a gene: 4. Germline lookup yields CDR1 KGHSH and CDR2 LQKENI. The DNA for the CDR3 is TGTGCCAGCTCCCGGACAGGGGGGGACCAAGAGACCCAGTACTTC. Translated: CASSRTGGDQETQYF.

The rearrangement joins TRBV7-9 to TRBJ1-1, with a weak D call TRBD1 (5 bases). V was trimmed by 2 bases and J by 6 bases, leaving 16 bases between them. The germline V gene encodes CDR1 SEHNR and CDR2 FQNEAQ (reference sequence). CDR3 size: 15 residues. CDR3 loop: CASSLLTGLSPEAFF. CDR3 sequence (DNA): TGTGCCAGCAGCTTACTTACGGGGCTATCCCCTGAAGCTTTCTTT.

This clone was recorded only once. The chain carries TRBV5-1 and TRBJ2-1, with 8 bases lining up with TRBD1. The V gene end was trimmed by 3 bases and the J gene end by 10 bases; junction bases not matched to a gene: 6. This CDR3 comprises 13 residues. Germline assignment: CDR1 SGHRS and CDR2 YFSETQ. The CDR3 DNA is TGCGCCAGCAGCTCCGGACAGGGCGGCGAGCAGTTCTTC. Translated, it gives CASSSGQGGEQFF. Complete variable domain (other parts from reference TRBV5-1 and TRBJ2-1): KAGVTQTPRYLIKTRGQQVTLSCSPISGHRSVSWYQQTPGQGLQFLFEYFSETQRNKGNFPGRFSGRQFSNSRSEMNVSTLELGDSALYLCASSSGQGGEQFFGPGTRLTVL.

This clone appeared once. The V and J genes are TRBV6-6 and TRBJ1-5; 8 bases align to TRBD1. The V gene end was trimmed by 5 bases and the J gene end by 2 bases; junction bases not matched to a gene: 8. This CDR3 spans 16 amino acids. Germline-derived CDR1 and CDR2 are MNHNY and SVGAGI (reference sequence). CDR3 DNA sequence: TGTGCCAGCAGTCCTTCCGACAGGGGAGGCAATCAGCCCCAGCATTTT. Its translation is CASSPSDRGGNQPQHF.

The chain links TRBV10-1 to TRBJ2-2, with unresolved D. The CDR3 runs 13 residues. CDR1 is WNHNN and CDR2 is SYGVQD in the germline V gene (reference sequence). Trimming stripped 5 bases from V and 7 bases from J, with 11 bases between. In DNA, the CDR3 is TGCGCCAGCAGTTCCTATTTGAGCGGGGAGCTGTTTTTT. Its translation: CASSSYLSGELFF.

J is TRBJ1-2 and V is TRBV5-1, with D perhaps TRBD1 (5 bases). The germline V gene encodes CDR1 SGHRS and CDR2 YFSETQ. Deletions cut 0 bases from V and 4 bases from J, with 7 bases between. This CDR3 is built from 13 residues. The CDR3 here is CASSLGTLYGYTF. CDR3 nucleotides: TGCGCCAGCAGCTTGGGGACACTCTATGGCTACACCTTC.

The genes are TRBV3-1 (or the pseudogene TRBV3-2) and TRBJ1-2, with TRBD1 matching over 7 bases. This CDR3 is 17 amino acids long. Looked up from germline, CDR1 is LGHDT and CDR2 is YNNKEL (reference sequence). The ends lost 3 bases at V and 3 bases at J; junction bases unmatched: 13. The CDR3 reads CASSHPTGLYRHYGYTF. The DNA of the CDR3 is TGTGCCAGCAGCCACCCGACAGGGCTATACCGGCACTATGGCTACACCTTC.

This sequence joins TRBV9 and TRBJ2-5; 11 nucleotides match TRBD2. After removal of 3 bases from V and 7 bases from J, the junction contained 14 bases not matched to a gene. CDR3 length: 17 residues. Germline V gene sequence: CDR1 SGDLS, CDR2 YYNGEE. The CDR3 here is CASSGPLLAGETPTQYF. DNA of the CDR3: TGTGCCAGCAGCGGACCCTTACTAGCGGGGGAAACGCCGACCCAGTACTTC. Full variable domain (missing parts from reference TRBV9 and TRBJ2-5): DSGVTQTPKHLITATGQRVTLRCSPRSGDLSVYWYQQSLDQGLQFLIQYYNGEERAKGNILERFSAQQFPDLHSELNLSSLELGDSALYFCASSGPLLAGETPTQYFGPGTRLLVL.

The rearrangement links TRBV29-1 to TRBJ2-5; D possibly matches TRBD1 or TRBD2 (6 bases each). Germline V gene data show CDR1 as SQVTM and CDR2 as ANQGSEA. The V and J ends lost 7 bases and 8 bases respectively, with 23 bases between them. This CDR3 is 14 amino acids long. CDR3 sequence: CSAPLAGTRDTQYF. The CDR3 region has the DNA TGCAGCGCTCCCTTGGCGGGGACAAGAGATACCCAGTACTTC.

The rearrangement joins TRBV12-2 to TRBJ2-4; TRBD2, as called in the table, went unchecked against the DNA. TRBV12-2 is a pseudogene segment. CDR3 length: 21 amino acids. CDR3 residues: CASRLVCISSGEGSGKNIQYF. The DNA of the CDR3 is TGTGCAAGTCGCTTAGTGTGTATCTCGAGCGGAGAGGGTAGCGGCAAAAACATTCAGTACTTC.

The V call is TRBV6-1, the J call TRBJ2-6, with no clear D. This CDR3 is built from 17 residues. Trimming pared 3 bases from V and 0 bases from J, leaving 12 bases between. Germline loops: CDR1 MNHNS, CDR2 SASEGT. The CDR3 nucleotides read TGTGCCAGCAGTGATACCTATAGGTCCTCTGGGGCCAACGTCCTGACTTTC. Translated, it gives CASSDTYRSSGANVLTF.

The chain couples TRBV30 to TRBJ1-2; D is undetermined. Per germline, CDR1 GTSNPN and CDR2 SVGIG (reference sequence). Trimming removed 5 bases at V and 3 bases at J, with 10 bases between. The CDR3 spans 12 residues. The CDR3 bases are TGTGCCTGGGAACCGGGGTACTATGGCTACACCTTC. Its translation is CAWEPGYYGYTF. The full variable domain, in which reference TRBV30 and TRBJ1-2 provide the parts outside the CDR3, is SQTIHQWPATLVQPVGSPLSLECTVEGTSNPNLYWYRQAAGRGLQLLFYSVGIGQISSEVPQNLSASRPQDRQFILSSKKLLLSDSGFYLCAWEPGYYGYTFGSGTRLTVV.

This clone was recorded once. The gene calls are TRBV7-9 and TRBJ2-7; D unclear. This CDR3 has 11 amino acids. Trimming took 5 bases from V and 1 from J, leaving 3 bases between them. Germline CDR1 and CDR2: SEHNR and FQNEAQ (reference sequence). The CDR3 DNA sequence: TGTGCCAGCAGCCTATCCTACGAGCAGTACTTC. Encoded protein: CASSLSYEQYF.